A selection of T cell receptor beta chains follows, all from one sample in a study of blood T cell repertoires in COVID-19. Assay used: immunoSEQ multiplex PCR; TCRdb lists only in-frame clones, some missing. Found here are about 160,000 clones, approximately 80% of them singletons; the top ten hold around 10%. Sequences were obtained from peripheral blood. All receptors come from a woman aged 80 or older with active or convalescent COVID-19. Each CDR3 is given without its conserved first and last residue. The order of the fields is V gene, J gene, CDR3 protein.

V gene: TRBV6-2/TRBV6-3; J gene: TRBJ1-5; CDR3 protein: ASSPRTVYRGQPQH
V gene: TRBV6-5; J gene: TRBJ1-1; CDR3 protein: ASLPHGNTKAF
V gene: TRBV5-8; J gene: TRBJ1-3; CDR3 protein: ASSEQGNTIY
V gene: TRBV5-5; J gene: TRBJ2-5; CDR3 protein: ASSLTGVETQY
V gene: TRBV4-1; J gene: TRBJ2-2; CDR3 protein: ASSSYIGELF
V gene: TRBV7-2; J gene: TRBJ2-7; CDR3 protein: ASSLELAGGTEQY
V gene: TRBV7-2; J gene: TRBJ2-7; CDR3 protein: ASSREGVGRYEQY
V gene: TRBV12-3/TRBV12-4; J gene: TRBJ1-3; CDR3 protein: ASSSPGGNTIY
V gene: TRBV7-8; J gene: TRBJ2-7; CDR3 protein: ASSRAGTGLDEQY
V gene: TRBV19; J gene: TRBJ2-6; CDR3 protein: ASSIDGTGRLSGANVLT
V gene: TRBV7-9; J gene: TRBJ2-5; CDR3 protein: ASSLQMGRASAETQY
V gene: TRBV5-5; J gene: TRBJ1-1; CDR3 protein: ASSSPQGAAEAF
V gene: TRBV27; J gene: TRBJ1-5; CDR3 protein: ASSLRLQGATGFDQPQH
V gene: TRBV6-2/TRBV6-3; J gene: TRBJ1-5; CDR3 protein: ASSYGRHISGFSGSNQPQH
V gene: TRBV27; J gene: TRBJ2-7; CDR3 protein: ASSLGPGGLYEQY
V gene: TRBV6-2/TRBV6-3; J gene: TRBJ1-4; CDR3 protein: ASSYGTGELF